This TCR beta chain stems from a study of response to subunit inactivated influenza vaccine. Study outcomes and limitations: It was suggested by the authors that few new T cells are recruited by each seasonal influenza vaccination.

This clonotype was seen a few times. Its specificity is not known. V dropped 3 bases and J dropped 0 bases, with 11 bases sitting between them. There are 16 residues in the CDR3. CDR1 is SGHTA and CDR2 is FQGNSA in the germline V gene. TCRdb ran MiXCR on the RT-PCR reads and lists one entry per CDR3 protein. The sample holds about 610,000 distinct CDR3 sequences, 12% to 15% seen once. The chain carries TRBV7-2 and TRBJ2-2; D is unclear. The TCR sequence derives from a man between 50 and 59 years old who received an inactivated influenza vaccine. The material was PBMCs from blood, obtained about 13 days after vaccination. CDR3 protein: CASSFMAPANTGELFF. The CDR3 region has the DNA TGTGCCAGCAGCTTTATGGCGCCCGCGAACACCGGGGAGCTGTTTTTT. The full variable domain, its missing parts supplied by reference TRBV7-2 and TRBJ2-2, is GAGVSQSPSNKVTEKGKDVELRCDPISGHTALYWYRQSLGQGLEFLIYFQGNSAPDKSGLPSDRFSAERTGGSVSTLTIQRTQQEDSAVYLCASSFMAPANTGELFFGEGSRLTVL.